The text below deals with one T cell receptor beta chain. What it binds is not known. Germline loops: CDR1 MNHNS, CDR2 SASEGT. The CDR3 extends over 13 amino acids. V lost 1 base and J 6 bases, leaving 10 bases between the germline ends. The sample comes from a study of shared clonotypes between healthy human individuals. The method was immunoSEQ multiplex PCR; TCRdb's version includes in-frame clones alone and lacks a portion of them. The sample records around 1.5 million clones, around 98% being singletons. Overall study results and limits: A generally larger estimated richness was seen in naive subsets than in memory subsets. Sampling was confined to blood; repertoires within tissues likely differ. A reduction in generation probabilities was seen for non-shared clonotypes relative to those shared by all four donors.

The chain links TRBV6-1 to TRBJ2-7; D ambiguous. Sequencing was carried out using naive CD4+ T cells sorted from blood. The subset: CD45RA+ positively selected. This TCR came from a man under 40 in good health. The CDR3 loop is CASSEGPGREQYF. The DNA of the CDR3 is TGTGCCAGCAGTGAAGGGCCCGGTCGCGAGCAGTACTTC.